The 29 T cell receptor beta chains below were found in one sample sequenced in a study of OX40 agonist ivuxolimab in advanced cancers. TCRdb keeps only in-frame clones here, not all; method: immunoSEQ multiplex PCR. The sample lists tens of thousands of clones; roughly nine tenths were seen once. Sequencing used CD4+ or CD8+ T cells sorted from blood, obtained in a trial of the OX40 agonist ivuxolimab. Receptors originate from an adult with an advanced solid tumor such as melanoma, head and neck, liver or kidney cancer.

The chain links TRBV6-6 to TRBJ2-7; unclear D gene. CDR1 MNHNY and CDR2 SVGAGI come from the germline V gene (reference sequence). The CDR3 sequence is 13 residues long. V was trimmed by 2 bases and J by 10 bases, leaving 15 bases between them. CDR3 loop: CASSYTETTLQYV. CDR3 nucleotides: TGTGCCAGCAGTTACACTGAAACTACCCTTCAGTACGTC.

The chain has TRBV9 and TRBJ1-2; TRBD1 might be the D (5 bases). In germline, CDR1 is SGDLS, CDR2 YYNGEE. This CDR3 contains 15 residues. Trimming removed 0 bases from V and 4 bases from J, with 13 bases in between. This chain's CDR3 is CASSVAGGTTYGYTF. The CDR3 nucleotides read TGTGCCAGCAGCGTAGCTGGGGGGACCACCTATGGCTACACCTTC.

The rearrangement uses TRBV13 and TRBJ2-3, with D possibly matching TRBD2 (5 bases). Germline V gives CDR1 PRHDT, CDR2 FYEKMQ (reference sequence). V lost 5 bases and J 5 bases, leaving 8 bases between the germline ends. The CDR3 extends over 12 amino acids. The CDR3 nucleotides read TGTGCCAGCAGCCCCGGGGTAGATACGCAGTATTTT. This translates into CASSPGVDTQYF.

As DNA, the CDR3 is TGTGCCAGCAGTGTTCAGCCCACAGGGGGTAGTAACTATGGCTACACCTTC. Translation: CASSVQPTGGSNYGYTF. The chain couples TRBV2 to TRBJ1-2, with 8 nucleotides matching TRBD1. This CDR3 contains 17 residues. V lost 4 bases, J lost 1 base, and 11 bases stayed unmatched. The germline V gene has CDR1 SNHLY and CDR2 FYNNEI. The variable domain in full, with the rest retrieved from reference TRBV2 and TRBJ1-2, is EPEVTQTPSHQVTQMGQEVILRCVPISNHLYFYWYRQILGQKVEFLVSFYNNEISEKSEIFDDQFSVERPDGSNFTLKIRSTKLEDSAMYFCASSVQPTGGSNYGYTFGSGTRLTVV.

This chain joins TRBV28 and TRBJ2-7, with 16 bases lining up with TRBD2. J gave up 3 bases and V 6 bases, and 23 bases lay outside the gene matches. The CDR3 is 22 amino acids. Per the germline V gene, CDR1 is MDHEN and CDR2 is SYDVKM. The CDR3 loop reads CASRGRTGLAGGPLNLFYEQYF. The CDR3 nucleotides read TGTGCCAGCAGGGGGAGGACGGGACTAGCGGGAGGGCCCTTAAATCTTTTCTACGAGCAGTACTTC.

The chain uses TRBV5-8 and TRBJ2-1; TRBD2 aligns across 10 bases. The CDR3 has 15 amino acids. The J segment lost 8 bases and the V segment lost 4 bases, leaving 9 bases of the junction unmatched. Germline CDR1 SGHTS, CDR2 YDEGEE. The CDR3 DNA reads TGTGCCAGCAGCCGAATGCTAGCGGGAGAGGATGAGCAGTTCTTC. This encodes CASSRMLAGEDEQFF.

J is TRBJ1-2 and V is TRBV6-5, with 9 bases aligning to TRBD1. CDR1 MNHEY and CDR2 SVGAGI come from the germline V gene. The CDR3 runs to 15 residues. J gave up 4 bases and V 2 bases, and 5 bases lay outside the gene matches. The CDR3 coding sequence is TGTGCCAGCAGTTACCCGGGACAGGGAAGCTATGGCTACACCTTC. Its protein product is CASSYPGQGSYGYTF.

The V and J genes are TRBV13 and TRBJ2-5, with D tentatively TRBD2 (5 bases). The CDR3 sequence is 14 residues long. With 5 bases removed from V and 7 bases from J, the gap between germline ends came to 17 bases. CDR1 and CDR2 from the germline V gene are PRHDT and FYEKMQ (reference sequence). CDR3 DNA: TGTGCCAGCAGCCCTCGGACTGCGCAGGTGACCCAGTACTTC. Its translation is CASSPRTAQVTQYF.

V and J are TRBV30 and TRBJ2-7, with 11 nucleotides matching TRBD2. J lost 4 bases, V lost 3 bases, and 5 bases had no gene match. The CDR3 extends over 14 amino acids. The germline V gene encodes CDR1 GTSNPN and CDR2 SVGIG (reference sequence). The chain's CDR3 is CAWRLAGGVYEQYF. DNA of the CDR3: TGTGCCTGGAGGCTAGCGGGAGGAGTGTACGAGCAGTACTTC.

V and J are TRBV6-1 and TRBJ2-7; perhaps TRBD1 as D (5 bases). Germline CDR1 is MNHNS and CDR2 is SASEGT. This CDR3 is built from 12 residues. V was shortened by 8 bases and J by 2 bases, with 10 bases between the two germline ends. The CDR3 bases are TGTGCCAGCCAGAGGACAACCTACGAGCAGTACGTC. It specifies CASQRTTYEQYV.

The V gene is TRBV19, the J gene TRBJ1-1; TRBD1 agrees at 8 bases. The CDR3 covers 14 residues. Germline V gives CDR1 LNHDA, CDR2 SQIVND (reference sequence). Trimming removed 5 bases from V and 8 bases from J; junction bases left unmatched: 10. The CDR3 coding sequence is TGTGCCAGTAGTCTAGGGACAGGAGGGGCAGAAGCTTTCTTT. Translating gives CASSLGTGGAEAFF.

The chain links TRBV27 to TRBJ2-5, with D possibly called TRBD1 or TRBD2 (5 bases each). Germline V gene data show CDR1 as MNHEY and CDR2 as SMNVEV (reference sequence). The V end lost 0 bases, the J end lost 4 bases, and 15 bases lay between the germline ends. CDR3 size: 16 residues. The CDR3 here is CASSLSAGTALETQYF. The CDR3 DNA reads as TGTGCCAGCAGTTTATCGGCCGGGACGGCGTTAGAGACCCAGTACTTC.

CDR3 DNA: TGTGCCAGCAGCTTCGGCGGGGGGGCCGTCCCTTACACAGATACGCAGTATTTT. Its protein product is CASSFGGGAVPYTDTQYF. The V call is TRBV5-4, the J call TRBJ2-3, with 9 bases fitting TRBD2. CDR3 length: 18 residues. The germline CDR1 and CDR2 sequences are SGHNT and YYREEE (reference sequence). After removal of 2 bases from V and 2 bases from J, the junction contained 12 bases not matched to a gene.

This chain joins TRBV5-4 and TRBJ1-2; 8 bases line up with TRBD1. CDR3 length: 20 residues. Germline V gives CDR1 SGHNT, CDR2 YYREEE (reference sequence). J lost 3 bases, V lost 0 bases, and 19 bases had no gene match. The CDR3 DNA follows: TGTGCCAGCAGCTTGGGGGGAGCGTCGGTTCAGGGGGCATCGGACTATGGCTACACCTTC. Translated, it gives CASSLGGASVQGASDYGYTF.

The CDR3 loop is CASRDGGATGELFF. CDR3 nucleotides: TGTGCCAGCAGGGATGGGGGAGCCACCGGGGAGCTGTTTTTT. This sequence joins TRBV19 and TRBJ2-2, with D perhaps TRBD1 or TRBD2 (5 bases each). The germline CDR1 and CDR2 sequences are LNHDA and SQIVND (reference sequence). This CDR3 region has 14 residues. Deletions cut 9 bases from V and 4 bases from J, with 15 bases between.

V usage is TRBV29-1 and J usage is TRBJ2-1, with D unclear. The CDR3 contains 14 residues. Germline CDR1 SQVTM, CDR2 ANQGSEA. The V end was cut by 3 bases, the J end by 6 bases, with 15 bases between. The CDR3: CSVDYTPGVNEQFF. The CDR3 DNA sequence: TGCAGCGTTGACTACACCCCCGGAGTCAATGAGCAGTTCTTC.

The chain employs TRBV9 and TRBJ2-6; no definite D call. This CDR3 is built from 12 residues. In germline, CDR1 is SGDLS, CDR2 YYNGEE. Trimming stripped 0 bases from V and 11 bases from J, with 6 bases between. DNA of the CDR3: TGTGCCAGCAGCGTAGCCGTCGACGTCCTGACTTTC. This translates into CASSVAVDVLTF.

V gene TRBV28 combines with J gene TRBJ2-5; 14 positions match TRBD2. CDR3 length: 16 residues. With V trimmed by 5 bases and J by 5 bases, 7 bases remained unmatched. CDR1 is MDHEN, CDR2 SYDVKM, per germline. This chain's CDR3 is CASSPTGLAGGETQYF. The CDR3 nucleotides are TGTGCCAGCAGTCCGACAGGACTAGCGGGGGGTGAGACCCAGTACTTC.

The V and J genes are TRBV7-9 and TRBJ2-1; D possibly corresponds to TRBD1 (6 bases). Deletions cut 5 bases from V and 10 bases from J, with 21 bases between. CDR3 size: 15 residues. In germline, CDR1 is SEHNR, CDR2 FQNEAQ (reference sequence). CDR3 in amino acids: CASSQTDSGYYEQFF. CDR3 nucleotide sequence: TGTGCCAGCAGCCAGACGGACAGCGGCTATTACGAGCAGTTCTTC.

The V gene is TRBV19, the J gene TRBJ1-6, with D perhaps matching TRBD1 (6 bases). Germline-derived CDR1 and CDR2 are LNHDA and SQIVND (reference sequence). This CDR3 comprises 15 residues. Trimming took off 4 bases at V and 5 bases at J, with 12 bases between the two ends. The CDR3 spells CASSRGGNNNSPLHF. For the CDR3, the DNA is TGTGCCAGTAGTAGAGGGGGGAATAATAATTCACCCCTCCACTTT.

The J gene is TRBJ1-2, the V gene TRBV5-6; TRBD1 matches at 7 bases. Looked up from germline, CDR1 is SGHDT and CDR2 is YYEEEE. V shed 4 bases, J shed 4 bases, and the junction held 19 bases outside the gene matches. CDR3 length: 18 residues. The CDR3 loop reads CASSPPPWDSPITYGYTF. The CDR3 DNA sequence: TGTGCCAGCAGCCCGCCCCCGTGGGACAGTCCCATAACCTATGGCTACACCTTC.

This clone has just a few counts. The chain couples TRBV21-1 to TRBJ2-7; TRBD1 was called by the table and not checked on the DNA. TRBV21-1 is reported as a pseudogene. The length of the CDR3 is 15 residues. The CDR3 coding sequence is TGTGCCAGCAGCAAATGTAGGGGAACGTCCTACGAGCAGTACGTC. As protein: CASSKCRGTSYEQYV.

The CDR3 nucleotides read TGCGCCAGCAACGTCCGAGCGGGAGGGTACTATGAGCAGTTCTTC. Its protein product is CASNVRAGGYYEQFF. This rearrangement joins TRBV4-3 to TRBJ2-1, with 10 bases that match TRBD2. The V gene end was trimmed by 7 bases and the J gene end by 8 bases; junction bases not matched to a gene: 11. This CDR3 has 15 residues. The germline V gene has CDR1 LGHNA and CDR2 YSLEER.

The rearrangement joins TRBV15 to TRBJ2-5; D gene uncertain. The CDR3 sequence is 15 residues long. V was trimmed by 4 bases and J by 1 base, leaving 13 bases between them. Per germline, CDR1 LNHNV and CDR2 YYDKDF (reference sequence). The CDR3 DNA reads as TGTGCCACCAGCAAAGGTCCGGGTGGCCAAGAGACCCAGTACTTC. Encoded protein: CATSKGPGGQETQYF.

The rearrangement joins TRBV27 to TRBJ2-5; no definite D call. Germline V gene lookup returns CDR1 MNHEY and CDR2 SMNVEV (reference sequence). The CDR3 is 18 residues long. With 0 bases removed from V and 5 bases from J, the gap between germline ends came to 22 bases. CDR3 DNA: TGTGCCAGCAGTTTATCCACAAGGCCCTTCCCGGGTGAGGAGACCCAGTACTTC. Its translation: CASSLSTRPFPGEETQYF.

The rearrangement uses TRBV12-5 and TRBJ2-1, with 8 bases aligning to TRBD2. This CDR3 is built from 15 residues. V shed 3 bases and J 4 bases; nucleotides not matched to a gene: 5. Per the germline V gene, CDR1 is LGHNT and CDR2 is FRNRAP. CDR3 bases: TGTGCTAGTGGTTTTACTAGCGGTTCATACAATGAGCAGTTCTTC. Its protein is CASGFTSGSYNEQFF.

The V and J genes are TRBV28 and TRBJ2-3; D uncertain. Trimming took 5 bases from V and 1 from J, leaving 4 bases between them. In germline, CDR1 is MDHEN, CDR2 SYDVKM. The CDR3 contains 12 residues. CDR3 nucleotides: TGTGCCAGCAGTCCCGGCACAGATACGCAGTATTTT. Its protein is CASSPGTDTQYF.

The chain carries TRBV5-8 and TRBJ2-7; D is uncertain. The CDR3 spans 13 residues. V dropped 2 bases and J dropped 1 base, with 7 bases sitting between them. Germline V gene sequence: CDR1 SGHTS, CDR2 YDEGEE. The CDR3 sequence: CASSFSPSYEQYV. CDR3 DNA sequence: TGTGCCAGCAGCTTCTCACCATCCTACGAGCAGTACGTC.

The chain recombines TRBV5-1 with TRBJ1-5; D is undetermined. The CDR3 runs 14 residues. Between the trimmed V and J ends, which lost 4 bases and 3 bases, there was a span of 11 bases. Germline loops: CDR1 SGHRS, CDR2 YFSETQ. CDR3 sequence: CASSPTDDNQPQHF. In nucleotides, the CDR3 is TGCGCCAGCAGCCCCACCGATGACAATCAGCCCCAGCATTTT.